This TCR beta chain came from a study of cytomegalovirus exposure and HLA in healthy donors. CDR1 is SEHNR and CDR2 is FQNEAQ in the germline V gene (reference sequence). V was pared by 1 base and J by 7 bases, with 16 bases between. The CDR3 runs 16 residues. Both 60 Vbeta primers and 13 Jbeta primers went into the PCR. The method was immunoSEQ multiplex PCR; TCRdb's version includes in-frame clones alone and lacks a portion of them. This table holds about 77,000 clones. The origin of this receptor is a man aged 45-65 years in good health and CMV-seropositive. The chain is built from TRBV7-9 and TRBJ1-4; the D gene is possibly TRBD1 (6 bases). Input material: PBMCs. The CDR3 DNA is TGTGCCAGCAGCTTAGATGACCCGGGGGGGCCTGAAAAACTGTTTTTT. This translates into CASSLDDPGGPEKLFF.